Listed here are 10 T cell receptor beta chains from one sample, sequenced in a study of T cell repertoires in cytomegalovirus infection. In TCRdb, the reads were re-called with MiXCR into one record per CDR3 protein. This sample has roughly 300,000 distinct CDR3 sequences; more than 9% occur once, and the top ten carry around 4.1%. The specimen was PBMCs. The source of these receptors is a human donor in good health (CMV status not recorded). Some clones in this sample may be carry-over from other donors' samples.

This clonotype was counted many times. The chain is built from TRBV6-1 and TRBJ2-7; 8 bases agree with TRBD1. Trimming removed 6 bases from V and 6 bases from J; junction bases left unmatched: 10. Germline-derived CDR1 and CDR2 are MNHNS and SASEGT. The CDR3 length is 14 residues. The CDR3 DNA sequence: TGTGCCAGCAGAATAACAGGGGGAGGCGTCGAGCAGTACTTC. Its translation: CASRITGGGVEQYF.

The genes are TRBV7-9 and TRBJ2-7, with D maybe TRBD1 (5 bases). The CDR3 sequence is 16 residues long. Trimming took off 0 bases at V and 1 base at J, with 13 bases between the two ends. CDR1 is SEHNR and CDR2 is FQNEAQ in the germline V gene (reference sequence). CDR3 sequence (DNA): TGTGCCAGCAGCTTAGCCGACAGTCATGGGTCCTACGAGCAGTACTTC. Residues: CASSLADSHGSYEQYF.

A few counts support this clonotype. CDR3 in DNA: TGTGCCGGTGCGGACAGAGGATCCTACGAGCAGTACTTC. It encodes CAGADRGSYEQYF. This chain links TRBV6-2 or TRBV6-3 with TRBJ2-7, with D possibly matching TRBD1 (6 bases). The CDR3 length is 13 residues. Looked up from germline, CDR1 is MNHEY and CDR2 is SVGEGT. V was trimmed by 11 bases and J by 1 base, leaving 15 bases between them.

The CDR3 protein is CASSSTTRSGRPQHF. CDR3 DNA sequence: TGTGCCAGCAGCTCCACTACAAGAAGCGGACGGCCCCAGCATTTT. V usage is TRBV7-8 and J usage is TRBJ1-5, with no clear D. The V end lost 4 bases, the J end lost 9 bases, and 19 bases lay between the germline ends. The CDR3 runs to 15 residues. The germline V gene encodes CDR1 SGHVS and CDR2 FQNEAQ.

V and J are TRBV6-6 and TRBJ1-6; 7 bases agree with TRBD1. CDR1 is MNHNY, CDR2 SVGAGI, per germline (reference sequence). The CDR3 runs 15 residues. After removal of 6 bases from V and 9 bases from J, the junction contained 11 bases not matched to a gene. CDR3 DNA: TGTGCCAGCAGGGACATGACAGGGTACTCTTCACCCCTCCACTTT. Its protein is CASRDMTGYSSPLHF.

The chain joins TRBV12-3 or TRBV12-4 to TRBJ1-5, with D unresolved. The CDR3 length is 14 residues. Deletions cut 6 bases from V and 2 bases from J, with 11 bases between. The DNA of the CDR3 is TGTGCCAGCAGCTCGGTCTATGGCAATCAGCCCCAGCATTTT. This sequence encodes CASSSVYGNQPQHF.

J is TRBJ2-7 and V is TRBV7-3, with no clear D. Germline CDR1 and CDR2: SGHTA and FQGTGA. V shed 9 bases and J shed 7 bases, with 13 bases lying between them. The CDR3 loop spans 11 amino acids. The CDR3 DNA follows: TGTGCCAGTGGTAATGGGGTGGAGCAGTACTTC. Protein product: CASGNGVEQYF.

The chain employs TRBV6-2 or TRBV6-3 and TRBJ2-7; 11 bases fit TRBD2. CDR1 and CDR2 from the germline V gene are MNHEY and SVGEGT. V was clipped by 5 bases and J by 4 bases; unmatched bases: 10. The CDR3 extends over 16 amino acids. The DNA for the CDR3 is TGTGCCAGCAGTACACCTTCGACTAGCGGGAAGTACGAGCAGTACTTC. Encoded protein: CASSTPSTSGKYEQYF.

The DNA for the CDR3 is TGTGCCAGCAGCGACCCGGGACAGGACTACGAGCAGTACTTC. Its protein product is CASSDPGQDYEQYF. The genes are TRBV12-3 or TRBV12-4 and TRBJ2-7; 8 nucleotides line up with TRBD1. Trimming cost V 6 bases and J 3 bases; bases outside gene matches: 7. The length of the CDR3 is 14 residues.

The sample holds many counts of this clonotype. V gene TRBV10-3 combines with J gene TRBJ1-1; D is unclear. The CDR3 loop spans 12 amino acids. V was pared by 10 bases and J by 1 base, with 10 bases between. Germline V CDR1 and CDR2: ENHRY, SYGVKD. The CDR3 nucleotides are TGTGCCACCAGGACGGAGAACACTGAAGCTTTCTTT. Amino acids: CATRTENTEAFF.